The rows below give T cell receptor beta chains drawn from one sample of a study of blood T cell repertoires in COVID-19. TCRdb's table, derived via immunoSEQ multiplex PCR, lists solely in-frame clones and lacks some. The sample records hundreds of thousands of clones, roughly 90% being singletons. The sequenced sample was peripheral blood. The receptors originated from a woman in her fifties or sixties who had recovered from COVID-19. Both conserved end residues are part of each CDR3. Fields, in order: J gene, CDR3 length, clone size, V gene, CDR3 protein. Where a row states a size, it is once, few, many or the class of an expanded clone; other rows omit it.

>TRBJ1-1|18|NA|TRBV6-1
CASSEGLGQGGMNTEAFF
>TRBJ1-2|15|NA|TRBV5-4
CASSLGQGANYGYTF
>TRBJ1-1|12|NA|TRBV30
CAYSRGFTEAFF
>TRBJ2-1|13|NA|TRBV5-1
CASSLGLYNEQFF
>TRBJ1-1|14|NA|TRBV2
CASSVGRGHSEAFF
>TRBJ1-3|15|NA|TRBV19
CASTLEGSSGNTIYF
>TRBJ2-7|16|NA|TRBV4-3
CASSQVGSRGAHEQYF
>TRBJ1-4|16|few|TRBV28
CASSKMGAATNEKLFF
>TRBJ1-2|13|NA|TRBV2
CASSEDRVYGYTF
>TRBJ1-1|16|NA|TRBV4-2
CASSQVIATGTTEAFF
>TRBJ2-7|15|NA|TRBV27
CASSFMEGGIHEQYF
>TRBJ2-5|17|NA|TRBV7-9
CASSFGGSRGEQETQYF
>TRBJ2-1|13|few|TRBV7-9
CASSLTPRDEQFF
>TRBJ1-2|16|once|TRBV3-1/TRBV3-2
CASAEQVAGFTYGYTF
>TRBJ2-6|17|NA|TRBV5-1
CASSLGDRLDGANVLTF